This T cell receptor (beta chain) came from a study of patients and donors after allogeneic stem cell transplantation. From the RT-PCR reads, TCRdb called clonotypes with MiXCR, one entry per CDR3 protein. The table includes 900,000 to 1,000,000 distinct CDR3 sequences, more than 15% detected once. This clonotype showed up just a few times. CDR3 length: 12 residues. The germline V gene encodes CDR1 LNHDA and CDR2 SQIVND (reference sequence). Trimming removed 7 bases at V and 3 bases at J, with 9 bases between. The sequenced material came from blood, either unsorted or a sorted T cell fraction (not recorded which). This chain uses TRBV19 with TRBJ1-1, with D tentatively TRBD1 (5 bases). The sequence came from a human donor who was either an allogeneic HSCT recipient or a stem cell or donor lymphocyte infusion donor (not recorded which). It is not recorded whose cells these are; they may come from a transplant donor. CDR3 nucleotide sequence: TGTGCCAGTACCCAGGGTGACACTGAAGCTTTCTTT. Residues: CASTQGDTEAFF.